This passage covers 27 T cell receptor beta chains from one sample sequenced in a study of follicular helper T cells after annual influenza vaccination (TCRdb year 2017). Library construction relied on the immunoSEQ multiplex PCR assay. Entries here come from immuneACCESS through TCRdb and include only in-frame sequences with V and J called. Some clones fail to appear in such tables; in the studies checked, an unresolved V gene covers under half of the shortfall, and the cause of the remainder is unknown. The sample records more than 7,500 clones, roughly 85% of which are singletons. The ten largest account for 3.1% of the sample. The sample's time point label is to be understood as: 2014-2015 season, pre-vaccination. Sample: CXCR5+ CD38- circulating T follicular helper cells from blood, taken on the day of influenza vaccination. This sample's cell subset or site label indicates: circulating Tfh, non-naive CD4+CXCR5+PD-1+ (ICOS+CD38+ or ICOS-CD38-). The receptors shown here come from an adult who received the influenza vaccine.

The CDR3 DNA reads TGTGCCAGCTCACCCGCCATAGCTCTCTATGGCTACACCTTC. Its translation is CASSPAIALYGYTF. This chain uses TRBV18 with TRBJ1-2; no definite D call. Germline CDR1 and CDR2: KGHSH and LQKENI. This CDR3 region has 14 residues. With 3 bases removed from V and 4 bases from J, the gap between germline ends came to 12 bases.

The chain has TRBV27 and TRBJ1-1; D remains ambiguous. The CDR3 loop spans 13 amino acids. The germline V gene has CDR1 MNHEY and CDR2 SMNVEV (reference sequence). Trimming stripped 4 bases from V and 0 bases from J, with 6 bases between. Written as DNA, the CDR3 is TGTGCCAGCAGTTACACATTGAACACTGAAGCTTTCTTT. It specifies CASSYTLNTEAFF.

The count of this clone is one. In DNA, the CDR3 is TGTGCCAGCAGTGAACCCCCTCCGGATACGCAGTATTTT. It codes for CASSEPPPDTQYF. The chain carries TRBV6-1 and TRBJ2-3; D not certain. The V and J ends lost 2 bases and 6 bases respectively, with 9 bases between them. CDR3 length: 13 residues. The germline CDR1 and CDR2 sequences are MNHNS and SASEGT.

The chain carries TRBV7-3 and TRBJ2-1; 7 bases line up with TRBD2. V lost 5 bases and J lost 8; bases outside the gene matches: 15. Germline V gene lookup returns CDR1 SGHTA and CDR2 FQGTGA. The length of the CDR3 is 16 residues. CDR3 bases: TGTGCCAGCAGCCCACGGGGAGGGTCGGGGTCACATGAGCAGTTCTTC. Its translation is CASSPRGGSGSHEQFF.

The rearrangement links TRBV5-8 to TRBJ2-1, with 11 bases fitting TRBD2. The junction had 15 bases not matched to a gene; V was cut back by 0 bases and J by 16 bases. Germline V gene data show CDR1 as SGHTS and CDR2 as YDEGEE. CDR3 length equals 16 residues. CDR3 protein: CASSLGGSGRASGLFF. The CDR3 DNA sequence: TGTGCCAGCAGCTTGGGCGGTAGCGGGAGGGCCTCGGGTCTTTTCTTC.

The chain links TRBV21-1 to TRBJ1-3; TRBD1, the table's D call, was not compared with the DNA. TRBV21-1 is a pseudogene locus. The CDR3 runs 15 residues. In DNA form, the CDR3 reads TGTGCCAGCAGCTACCACGCCAGGGCCAGAAACACCATATATTTT. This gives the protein CASSYHARARNTIYF.

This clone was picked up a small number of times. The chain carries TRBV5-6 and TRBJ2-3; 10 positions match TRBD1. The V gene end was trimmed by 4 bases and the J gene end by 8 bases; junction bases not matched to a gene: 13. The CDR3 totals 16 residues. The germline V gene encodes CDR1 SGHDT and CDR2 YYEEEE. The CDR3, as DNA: TGTGCCAGCAGCATAGACAGGGGGCTCGAGTCAGGTACGCAGTATTTT. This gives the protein CASSIDRGLESGTQYF.

The CDR3 DNA reads as TGTGCCAGCAGCTTAGGGCCGGGTTTTGCCTATGGCTACACCTTC. Protein product: CASSLGPGFAYGYTF. The genes are TRBV7-6 and TRBJ1-2; D is unresolved. The V end was cut by 1 base, the J end by 4 bases, with 13 bases between. The CDR3 loop spans 15 amino acids. The germline gives CDR1 SGHVS, CDR2 FNYEAQ.

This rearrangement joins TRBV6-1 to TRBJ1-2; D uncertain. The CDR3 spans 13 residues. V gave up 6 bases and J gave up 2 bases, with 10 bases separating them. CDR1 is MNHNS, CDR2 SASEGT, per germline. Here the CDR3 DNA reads TGTGCCAGCAGAGTGGACGTAAACTATGGCTACACCTTC. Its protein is CASRVDVNYGYTF.

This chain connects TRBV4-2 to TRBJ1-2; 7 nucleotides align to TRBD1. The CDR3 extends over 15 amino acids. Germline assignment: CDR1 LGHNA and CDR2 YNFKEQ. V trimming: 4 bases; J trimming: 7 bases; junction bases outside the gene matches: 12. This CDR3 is CASSREVGQQGGYTF. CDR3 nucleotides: TGTGCCAGCAGCCGAGAGGTGGGACAGCAGGGTGGCTACACCTTC.

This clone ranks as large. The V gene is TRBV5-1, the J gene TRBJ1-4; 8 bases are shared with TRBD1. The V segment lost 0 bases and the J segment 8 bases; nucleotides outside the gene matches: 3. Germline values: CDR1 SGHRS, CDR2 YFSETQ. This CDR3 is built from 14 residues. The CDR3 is CASSLATGEEKLFF. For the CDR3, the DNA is TGCGCCAGCAGCTTGGCGACAGGGGAAGAAAAACTGTTTTTT.

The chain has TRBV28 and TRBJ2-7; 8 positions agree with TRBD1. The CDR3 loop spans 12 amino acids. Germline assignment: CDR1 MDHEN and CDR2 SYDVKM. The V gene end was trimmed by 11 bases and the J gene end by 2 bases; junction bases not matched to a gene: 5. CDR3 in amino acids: CAASGGPYEQYF. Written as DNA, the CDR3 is TGTGCCGCCTCAGGGGGCCCCTACGAGCAGTACTTC.

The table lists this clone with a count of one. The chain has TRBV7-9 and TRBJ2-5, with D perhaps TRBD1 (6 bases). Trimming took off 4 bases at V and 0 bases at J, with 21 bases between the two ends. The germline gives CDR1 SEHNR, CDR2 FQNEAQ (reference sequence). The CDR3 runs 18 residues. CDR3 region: CASSSPRATGTNQETQYF. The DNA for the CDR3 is TGTGCCAGCAGCTCGCCCAGAGCGACAGGAACCAACCAAGAGACCCAGTACTTC.

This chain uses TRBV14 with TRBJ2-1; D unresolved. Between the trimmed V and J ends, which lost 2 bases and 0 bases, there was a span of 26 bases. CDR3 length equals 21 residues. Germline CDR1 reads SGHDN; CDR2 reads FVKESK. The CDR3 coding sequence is TGTGCCAGCAGCCAAAAGTTCAACGATGGGGTAGCTGGTGTCTCCTACAATGAGCAGTTCTTC. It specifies CASSQKFNDGVAGVSYNEQFF. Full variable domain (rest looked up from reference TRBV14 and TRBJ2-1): EAGVTQFPSHSVIEKGQTVTLRCDPISGHDNLYWYRRVMGKEIKFLLHFVKESKQDESGMPNNRFLAERTGGTYSTLKVQPAELEDSGVYFCASSQKFNDGVAGVSYNEQFFGPGTRLTVL.

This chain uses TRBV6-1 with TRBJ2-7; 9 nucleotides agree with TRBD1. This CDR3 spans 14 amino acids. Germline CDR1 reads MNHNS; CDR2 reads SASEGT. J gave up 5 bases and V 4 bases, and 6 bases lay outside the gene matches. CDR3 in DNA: TGTGCCAGCAGTGTTGGGACAGGGTTAAACGAGCAGTACTTC. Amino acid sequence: CASSVGTGLNEQYF.

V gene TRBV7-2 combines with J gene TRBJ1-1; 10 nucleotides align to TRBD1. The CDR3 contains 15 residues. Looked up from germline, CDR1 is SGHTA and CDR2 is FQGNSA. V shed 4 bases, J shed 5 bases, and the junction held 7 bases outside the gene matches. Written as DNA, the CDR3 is TGTGCCAGCAGCTCGCGACAGGGGGCAGCGACTGAAGCTTTCTTT. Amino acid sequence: CASSSRQGAATEAFF.

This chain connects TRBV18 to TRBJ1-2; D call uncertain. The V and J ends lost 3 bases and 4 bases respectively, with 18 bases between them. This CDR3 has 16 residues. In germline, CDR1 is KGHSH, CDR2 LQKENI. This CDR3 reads CASSPTTSHIPYGYTF. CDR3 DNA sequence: TGTGCCAGCTCACCTACCACCTCACATATTCCCTATGGCTACACCTTC.

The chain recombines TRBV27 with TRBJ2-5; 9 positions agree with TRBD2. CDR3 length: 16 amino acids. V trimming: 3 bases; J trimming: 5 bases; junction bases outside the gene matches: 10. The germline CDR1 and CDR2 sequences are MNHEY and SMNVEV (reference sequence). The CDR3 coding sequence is TGTGCCAGCAGTTTGGAGTGGCGGGAGGGAACTGAGACCCAGTACTTC. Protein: CASSLEWREGTETQYF.

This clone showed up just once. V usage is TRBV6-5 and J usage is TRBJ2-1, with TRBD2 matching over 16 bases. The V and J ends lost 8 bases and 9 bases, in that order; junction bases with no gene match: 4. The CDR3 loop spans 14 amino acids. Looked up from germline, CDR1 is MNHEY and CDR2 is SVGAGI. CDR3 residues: CASGTSGRGGEQFF. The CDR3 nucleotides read TGTGCCAGCGGGACTAGCGGGAGGGGAGGTGAGCAGTTCTTC.

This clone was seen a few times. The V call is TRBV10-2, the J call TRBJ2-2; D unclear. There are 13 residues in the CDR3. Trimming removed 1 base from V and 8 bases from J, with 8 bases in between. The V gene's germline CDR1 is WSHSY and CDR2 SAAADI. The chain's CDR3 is CASSEYIGGELFF. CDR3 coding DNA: TGCGCCAGCAGTGAGTACATAGGTGGGGAGCTGTTTTTT.

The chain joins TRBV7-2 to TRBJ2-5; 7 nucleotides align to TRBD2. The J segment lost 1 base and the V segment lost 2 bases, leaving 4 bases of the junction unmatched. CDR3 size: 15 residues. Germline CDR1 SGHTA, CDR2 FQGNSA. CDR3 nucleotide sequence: TGTGCCAGCAGCTTAAGCCCTAGCGGCCAAGAGACCCAGTACTTC. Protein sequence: CASSLSPSGQETQYF.

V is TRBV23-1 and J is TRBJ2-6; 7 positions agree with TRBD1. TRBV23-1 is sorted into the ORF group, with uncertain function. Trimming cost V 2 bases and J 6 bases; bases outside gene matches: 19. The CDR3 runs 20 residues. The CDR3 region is CASSQMGVGDSCFKANVLTF. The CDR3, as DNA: TGCGCCAGCAGTCAAATGGGGGTGGGGGACAGCTGCTTTAAGGCCAACGTCCTGACTTTC.

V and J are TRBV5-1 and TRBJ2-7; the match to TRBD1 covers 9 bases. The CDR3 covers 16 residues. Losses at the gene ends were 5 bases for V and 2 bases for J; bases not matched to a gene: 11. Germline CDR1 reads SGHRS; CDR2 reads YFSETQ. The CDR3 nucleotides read TGCGCCAGCAGTTACAAGGGACAGGGAGGACCCTACGAGCAGTACTTC. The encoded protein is CASSYKGQGGPYEQYF. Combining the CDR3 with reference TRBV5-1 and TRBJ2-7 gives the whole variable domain KAGVTQTPRYLIKTRGQQVTLSCSPISGHRSVSWYQQTPGQGLQFLFEYFSETQRNKGNFPGRFSGRQFSNSRSEMNVSTLELGDSALYLCASSYKGQGGPYEQYFGPGTRLTVT.

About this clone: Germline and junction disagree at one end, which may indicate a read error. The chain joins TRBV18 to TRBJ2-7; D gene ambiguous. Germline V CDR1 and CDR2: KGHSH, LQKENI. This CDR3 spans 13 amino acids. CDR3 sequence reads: CASSLRNSDEQYF. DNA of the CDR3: TGTGCCAGCTCACTGAGAAACTCCGACGAGCAGTACTTC.

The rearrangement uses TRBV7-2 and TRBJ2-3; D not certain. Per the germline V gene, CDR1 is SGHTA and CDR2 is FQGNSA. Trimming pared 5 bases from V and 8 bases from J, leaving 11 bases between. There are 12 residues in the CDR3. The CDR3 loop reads CASSLEIGTQYF. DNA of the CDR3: TGTGCCAGCAGCCTTGAAATCGGTACGCAGTATTTT.

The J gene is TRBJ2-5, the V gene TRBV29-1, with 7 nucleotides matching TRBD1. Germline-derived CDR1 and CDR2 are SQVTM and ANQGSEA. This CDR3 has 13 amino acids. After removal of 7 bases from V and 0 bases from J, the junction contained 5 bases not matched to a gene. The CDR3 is CSAEGQYQETQYF. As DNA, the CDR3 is TGCAGCGCCGAGGGACAGTACCAAGAGACCCAGTACTTC.

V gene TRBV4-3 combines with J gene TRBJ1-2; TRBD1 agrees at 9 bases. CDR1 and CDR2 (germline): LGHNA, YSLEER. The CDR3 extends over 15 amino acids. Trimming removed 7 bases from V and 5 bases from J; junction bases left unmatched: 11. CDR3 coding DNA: TGCGCCAGCACCCCTGGGGACAGGGTAAATTATGGCTACACCTTC. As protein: CASTPGDRVNYGYTF.